Following are 12 T cell receptor beta chains from one sample sequenced in a study of brain T cells in children with intractable seizures. Sequencing was performed with immunoSEQ multiplex PCR; in TCRdb, only in-frame clones are kept and a portion is missing. The sample holds 300,000 to 400,000 clones, roughly 93% seen once. As to time point: blood from clinic visit 5 months post-surgery; TSC patient then seizure free. The material sequenced was peripheral blood, taken more than 4 months after surgery. The source is a boy in the first two years of life with tuberous sclerosis and intractable seizures.

The V call is TRBV10-2, the J call TRBJ1-1; 7 nucleotides align to TRBD1. Unmatched junction bases numbered 10, after V lost 3 bases and J lost 3 bases. CDR1 is WSHSY and CDR2 is SAAADI in the germline V gene. There are 16 residues in the CDR3. The DNA of the CDR3 is TGCGCCAGCAGTGAACCCGACAGGGCGGGTGACACTGAAGCTTTCTTT. Its translation is CASSEPDRAGDTEAFF.

CDR3 protein: CATSDGDRGNQPQHF. CDR3 in DNA: TGTGCCACCAGTGACGGGGACAGGGGAAATCAGCCCCAGCATTTT. V is TRBV24-1 and J is TRBJ1-5; 10 nucleotides align to TRBD1. This CDR3 region has 15 residues. CDR1 and CDR2 from the germline V gene are KGHDR and SFDVKD. V shed 4 bases, J shed 4 bases, and the junction held 3 bases outside the gene matches.

This chain links TRBV5-4 with TRBJ2-2; the D is unclear. The CDR3 spans 13 residues. The V end lost 0 bases, the J end lost 4 bases, and 4 bases lay between the germline ends. Germline-derived CDR1 and CDR2 are SGHNT and YYREEE (reference sequence). CDR3: CASSLVATGELFF. The CDR3 region has the DNA TGTGCCAGCAGCTTGGTTGCCACCGGGGAGCTGTTTTTT.

The chain carries TRBV2 and TRBJ1-1; D might be TRBD1 (6 bases). From germline, CDR1 is SNHLY and CDR2 FYNNEI. V was shortened by 4 bases and J by 4 bases, with 13 bases between the two germline ends. The CDR3 is made up of 14 amino acids. Here the CDR3 DNA reads TGTGCCAGCAGTGTACAGGGCCCGAGCACTGAAGCTTTCTTT. Its translation: CASSVQGPSTEAFF.

This chain joins TRBV30 and TRBJ1-1; D gene uncertain. Germline lookup yields CDR1 GTSNPN and CDR2 SVGIG (reference sequence). The V and J ends lost 5 bases and 6 bases respectively, with 13 bases between them. The CDR3 is made up of 12 amino acids. CDR3 residues: CAWERLASEAFF. CDR3 nucleotide sequence: TGTGCCTGGGAACGATTGGCCTCTGAAGCTTTCTTT.

About this clone: Since no conserved phenylalanine or tryptophan closes the CDR3, a read error is the likely cause. The DNA is omitted, as the CDR3 cannot be located on it reliably, and the CDR3 follows TCRdb's listing. The chain carries TRBV7-9 and TRBJ1-2; no DNA check was done on the table's D call, TRBD1. The CDR3 numbers 13 amino acids, ends counted. Per germline, CDR1 SEHNR and CDR2 FQNEAQ (reference sequence). The CDR3 loop is CASSLSTGIWLVL.

The CDR3 region has the DNA TGTGCCAGCAGCTTCTCTGGCGGGGAGCTGTTTTTT. It codes for CASSFSGGELFF. This sequence joins TRBV7-6 and TRBJ2-2; D gene unclear. V was trimmed by 3 bases and J by 7 bases, leaving 6 bases between them. CDR1 is SGHVS and CDR2 is FNYEAQ in the germline V gene. The CDR3 consists of 12 residues.

This chain joins TRBV5-6 and TRBJ2-5, with 8 bases fitting TRBD1. The J segment lost 3 bases and the V segment lost 1 base, leaving 5 bases of the junction unmatched. This CDR3 is 15 amino acids long. Germline V CDR1 and CDR2: SGHDT, YYEEEE. The CDR3 is CASSLLVGQEETQYF. Written as DNA, the CDR3 is TGTGCCAGCAGCTTGCTAGTGGGACAGGAAGAGACCCAGTACTTC.

J is TRBJ1-6 and V is TRBV12-3 or TRBV12-4; D gene unclear. The CDR3 runs 11 residues. V lost 3 bases and J lost 13, with 7 bases in between. DNA of the CDR3: TGTGCCAGCAGTTTCGGATTCCCCCTCCACTTT. It yields the protein CASSFGFPLHF.

This rearrangement joins TRBV13 to TRBJ1-2, with D hard to call. Trimming took off 3 bases at V and 6 bases at J, with 11 bases between the two ends. Germline CDR1 PRHDT, CDR2 FYEKMQ (reference sequence). The CDR3 is made up of 13 amino acids. In DNA form, the CDR3 reads TGTGCCAGCAGCTTTGTCCAGAAGGATGGCTACACCTTC. Protein sequence: CASSFVQKDGYTF. The whole variable domain, filled in from reference TRBV13 and TRBJ1-2, reads AAGVIQSPRHLIKEKRETATLKCYPIPRHDTVYWYQQGPGQDPQFLISFYEKMQSDKGSIPDRFSAQQFSDYHSELNMSSLELGDSALYFCASSFVQKDGYTFGSGTRLTVV.

The chain carries TRBV5-5 and TRBJ1-4; tentatively, D is TRBD1 (5 bases). The V end was cut by 0 bases, the J end by 8 bases, with 11 bases between. The CDR3 totals 14 residues. Germline CDR1 reads SGHKS; CDR2 reads YYEKEE (reference sequence). CDR3 sequence: CASSLVRVEEKLFF. CDR3 in DNA: TGTGCCAGCAGCTTGGTCAGGGTCGAAGAAAAACTGTTTTTT.

This clone was observed a single time. The chain links TRBV6-1 to TRBJ2-1; 8 nucleotides line up with TRBD1. Looked up from germline, CDR1 is MNHNS and CDR2 is SASEGT. The CDR3 sequence is 18 residues long. With 3 bases clipped from V and 0 bases from J, the junction kept 10 bases outside the gene matches. CDR3 sequence (DNA): TGTGCCAGCAGTGATCTCCAGGGGGCCACCAGCTCCTACAATGAGCAGTTCTTC. It yields the protein CASSDLQGATSSYNEQFF.